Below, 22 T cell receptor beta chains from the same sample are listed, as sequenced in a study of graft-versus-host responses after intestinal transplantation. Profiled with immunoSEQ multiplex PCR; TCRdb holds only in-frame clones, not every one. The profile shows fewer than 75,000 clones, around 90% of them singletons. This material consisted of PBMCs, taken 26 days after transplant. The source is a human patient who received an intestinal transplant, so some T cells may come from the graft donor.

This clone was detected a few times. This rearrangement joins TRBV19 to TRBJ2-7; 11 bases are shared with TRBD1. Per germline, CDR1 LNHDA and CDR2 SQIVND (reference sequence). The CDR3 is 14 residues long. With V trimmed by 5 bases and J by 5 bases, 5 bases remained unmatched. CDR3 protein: CASSRTGGRDEQYF. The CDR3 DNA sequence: TGTGCCAGTAGTCGGACAGGGGGCAGGGACGAGCAGTACTTC. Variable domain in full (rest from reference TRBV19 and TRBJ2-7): DGGITQSPKYLFRKEGQNVTLSCEQNLNHDAMYWYRQDPGQGLRLIYYSQIVNDFQKGDIAEGYSVSREKKESFPLTVTSAQKNPTAFYLCASSRTGGRDEQYFGPGTRLTVT.

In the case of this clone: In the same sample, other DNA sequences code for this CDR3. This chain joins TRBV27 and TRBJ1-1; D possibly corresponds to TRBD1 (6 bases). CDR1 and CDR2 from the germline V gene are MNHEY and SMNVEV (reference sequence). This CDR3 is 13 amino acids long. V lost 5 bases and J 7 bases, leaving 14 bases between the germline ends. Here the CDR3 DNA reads TGTGCCAGCAGTGTGACGGGGGGCCTTGAAGCTTTCTTT. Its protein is CASSVTGGLEAFF.

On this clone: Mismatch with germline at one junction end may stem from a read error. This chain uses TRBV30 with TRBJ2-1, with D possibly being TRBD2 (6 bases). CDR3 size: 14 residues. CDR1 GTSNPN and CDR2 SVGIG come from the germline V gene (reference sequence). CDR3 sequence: CARSGREVYNEQFF. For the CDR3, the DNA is TGTGCCCGGAGCGGAAGGGAGGTCTACAATGAGCAGTTCTTC. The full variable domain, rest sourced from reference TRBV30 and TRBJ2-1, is SQTIHQWPATLVQPVGSPLSLECTVEGTSNPNLYWYRQAAGRGLQLLFYSVGIGQISSEVPQNLSASRPQDRQFILSSKKLLLSDSGFYLCARSGREVYNEQFFGPGTRLTVL.

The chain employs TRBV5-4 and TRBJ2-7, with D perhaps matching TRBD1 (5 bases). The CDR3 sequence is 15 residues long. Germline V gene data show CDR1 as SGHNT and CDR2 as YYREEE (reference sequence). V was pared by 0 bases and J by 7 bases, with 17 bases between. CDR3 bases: TGTGCCAGCAGCTTGGTGGGGCCAGCCCCAGGAGAGCAGTACTTC. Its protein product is CASSLVGPAPGEQYF.

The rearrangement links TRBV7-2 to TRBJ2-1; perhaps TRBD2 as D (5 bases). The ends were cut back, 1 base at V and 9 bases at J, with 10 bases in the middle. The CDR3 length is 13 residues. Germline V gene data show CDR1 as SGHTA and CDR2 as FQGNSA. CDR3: CASSLEVEGEQFF. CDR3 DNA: TGTGCCAGCAGCTTAGAGGTCGAGGGTGAGCAGTTCTTC.

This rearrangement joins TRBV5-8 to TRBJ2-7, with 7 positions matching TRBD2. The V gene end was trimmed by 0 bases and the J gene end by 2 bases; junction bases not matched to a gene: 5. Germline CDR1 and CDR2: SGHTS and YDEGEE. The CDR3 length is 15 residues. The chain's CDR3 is CASSLVGGRTYEQYF. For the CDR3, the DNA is TGTGCCAGCAGCTTGGTCGGGGGGAGGACCTACGAGCAGTACTTC.

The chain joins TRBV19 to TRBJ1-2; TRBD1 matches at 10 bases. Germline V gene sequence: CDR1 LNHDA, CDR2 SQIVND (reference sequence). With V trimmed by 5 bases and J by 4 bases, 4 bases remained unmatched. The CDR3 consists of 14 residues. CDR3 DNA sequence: TGTGCCAGTAGTCCGGGACAGGGGTCCTATGGCTACACCTTC. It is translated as CASSPGQGSYGYTF.

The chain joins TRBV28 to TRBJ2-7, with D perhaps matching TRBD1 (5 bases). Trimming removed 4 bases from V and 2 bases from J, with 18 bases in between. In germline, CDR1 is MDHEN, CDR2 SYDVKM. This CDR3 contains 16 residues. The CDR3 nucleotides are TGTGCCAGCAGTTCCCCCCCCCAGGGCCCAACCTACGAGCAGTACTTC. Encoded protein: CASSSPPQGPTYEQYF.

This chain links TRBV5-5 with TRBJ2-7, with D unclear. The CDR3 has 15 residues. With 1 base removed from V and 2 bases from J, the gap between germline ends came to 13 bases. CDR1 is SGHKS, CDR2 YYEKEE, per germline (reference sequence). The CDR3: CASSLTELLTYEQYF. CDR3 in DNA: TGTGCCAGCAGCTTGACCGAACTCCTAACCTACGAGCAGTACTTC.

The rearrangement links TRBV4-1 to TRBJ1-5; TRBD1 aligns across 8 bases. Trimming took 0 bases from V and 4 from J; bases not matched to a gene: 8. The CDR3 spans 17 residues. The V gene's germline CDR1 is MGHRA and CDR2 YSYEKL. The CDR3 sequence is CASSQDSGQERNQPQHF. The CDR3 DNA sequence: TGCGCCAGCAGCCAAGATTCGGGACAGGAAAGGAATCAGCCCCAGCATTTT.

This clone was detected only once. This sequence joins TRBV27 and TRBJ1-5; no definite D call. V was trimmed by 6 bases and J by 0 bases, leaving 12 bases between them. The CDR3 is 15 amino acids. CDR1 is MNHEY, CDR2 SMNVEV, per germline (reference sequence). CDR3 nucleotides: TGTGCCAGCAGGGAGGAGGAAGGTAGCAATCAGCCCCAGCATTTT. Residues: CASREEEGSNQPQHF.

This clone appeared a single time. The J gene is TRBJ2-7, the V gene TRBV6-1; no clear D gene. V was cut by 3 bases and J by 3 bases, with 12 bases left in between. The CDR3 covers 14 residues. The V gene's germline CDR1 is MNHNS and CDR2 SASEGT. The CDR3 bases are TGTGCCAGCAGTGACGTGGGCAGCCTCTACGAGCAGTACTTC. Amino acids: CASSDVGSLYEQYF.

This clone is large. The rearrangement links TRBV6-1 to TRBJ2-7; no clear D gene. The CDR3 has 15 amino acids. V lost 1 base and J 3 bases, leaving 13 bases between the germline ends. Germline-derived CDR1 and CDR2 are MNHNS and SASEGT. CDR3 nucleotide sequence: TGTGCCAGCAGTGAAGGCACAAACCCTTACTACGAGCAGTACGTC. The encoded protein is CASSEGTNPYYEQYV.

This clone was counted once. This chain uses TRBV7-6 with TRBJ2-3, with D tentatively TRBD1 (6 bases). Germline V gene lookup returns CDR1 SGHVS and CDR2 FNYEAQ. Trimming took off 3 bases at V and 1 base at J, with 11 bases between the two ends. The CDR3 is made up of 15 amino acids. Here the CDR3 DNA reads TGTGCCAGCAGCTTGGTGGGGGCGGGCACAGATACGCAGTATTTT. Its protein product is CASSLVGAGTDTQYF.

In DNA form, the CDR3 reads TGTGCCAGCAGTCGAACAGGGTTGAACACTGAAGCTTTCTTT. Protein sequence: CASSRTGLNTEAFF. The chain employs TRBV7-9 and TRBJ1-1; D perhaps matches TRBD1 (6 bases). Germline V gene lookup returns CDR1 SEHNR and CDR2 FQNEAQ (reference sequence). The CDR3 has 14 residues. Trimming cost V 6 bases and J 0 bases, with 11 bases left between them.

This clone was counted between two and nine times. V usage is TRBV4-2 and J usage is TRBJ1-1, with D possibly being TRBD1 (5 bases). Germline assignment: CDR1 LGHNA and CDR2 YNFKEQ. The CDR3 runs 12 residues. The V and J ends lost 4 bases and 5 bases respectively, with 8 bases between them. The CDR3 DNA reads TGTGCCAGCAGCCCGGGGGGGACTGAAGCTTTCTTT. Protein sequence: CASSPGGTEAFF.

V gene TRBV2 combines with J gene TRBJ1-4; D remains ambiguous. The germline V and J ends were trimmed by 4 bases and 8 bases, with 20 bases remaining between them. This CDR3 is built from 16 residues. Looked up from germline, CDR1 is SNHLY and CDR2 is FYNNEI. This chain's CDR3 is CASSAGGLRAREKLFF. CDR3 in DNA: TGTGCCAGCAGTGCCGGAGGCCTTCGGGCAAGGGAAAAACTGTTTTTT. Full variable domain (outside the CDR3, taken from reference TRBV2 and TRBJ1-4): EPEVTQTPSHQVTQMGQEVILRCVPISNHLYFYWYRQILGQKVEFLVSFYNNEISEKSEIFDDQFSVERPDGSNFTLKIRSTKLEDSAMYFCASSAGGLRAREKLFFGSGTQLSVL.

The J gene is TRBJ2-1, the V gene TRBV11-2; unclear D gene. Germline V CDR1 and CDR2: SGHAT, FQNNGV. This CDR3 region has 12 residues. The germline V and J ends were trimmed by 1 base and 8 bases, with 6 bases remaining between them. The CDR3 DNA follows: TGTGCCAGCAGCTTAGCCCGAGATGAGCAGTTCTTC. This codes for CASSLARDEQFF.

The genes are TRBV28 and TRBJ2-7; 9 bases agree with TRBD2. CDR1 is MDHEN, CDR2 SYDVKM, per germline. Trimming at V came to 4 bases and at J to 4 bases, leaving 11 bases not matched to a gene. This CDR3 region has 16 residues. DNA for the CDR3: TGTGCCAGCAGTTCGCCGGGGGCTAGCGGGACATACGAGCAGTACTTC. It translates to CASSSPGASGTYEQYF. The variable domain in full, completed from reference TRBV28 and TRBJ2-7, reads DVKVTQSSRYLVKRTGEKVFLECVQDMDHENMFWYRQDPGLGLRLIYFSYDVKMKEKGDIPEGYSVSREKKERFSLILESASTNQTSMYLCASSSPGASGTYEQYFGPGTRLTVT.

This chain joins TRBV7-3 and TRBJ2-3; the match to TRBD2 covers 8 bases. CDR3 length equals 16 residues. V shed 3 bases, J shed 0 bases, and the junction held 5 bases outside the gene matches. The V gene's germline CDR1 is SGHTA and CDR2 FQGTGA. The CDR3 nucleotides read TGTGCCAGCAGCTTGGGGCGGGGGGCTAGCACAGATACGCAGTATTTT. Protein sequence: CASSLGRGASTDTQYF.

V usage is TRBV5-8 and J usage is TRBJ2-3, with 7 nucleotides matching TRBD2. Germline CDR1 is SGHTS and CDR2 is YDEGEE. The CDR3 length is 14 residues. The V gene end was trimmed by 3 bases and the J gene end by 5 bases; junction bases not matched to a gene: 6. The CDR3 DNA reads TGTGCCAGCAGCTACTCCTGGGGGGGAGATACGCAGTATTTT. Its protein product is CASSYSWGGDTQYF.

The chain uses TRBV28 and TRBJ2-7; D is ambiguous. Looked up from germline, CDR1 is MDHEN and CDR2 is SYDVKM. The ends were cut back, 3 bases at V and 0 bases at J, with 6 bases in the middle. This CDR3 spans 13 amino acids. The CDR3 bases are TGTGCCAGCAGTTTGAGGAGCTCCTACGAGCAGTACTTC. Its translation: CASSLRSSYEQYF.